These 29 T cell receptor beta chains share one sample of origin, sequenced in a study of Graves' ophthalmopathy and Graves' hyperthyroidism. TCR beta CDR3 regions were amplified from RNA transcripts. The library came from an HTBI-primed first-round RT-PCR and a second-round multiplex PCR. Each CDR3 protein is one row after TCRdb ran MiXCR on the multiplex PCR reads. The sample comprises around 400,000 distinct CDR3 sequences, roughly 21% of which are singletons, and 3% rests with the top ten. Material for sequencing was peripheral blood. The receptor set was obtained from a woman aged 18 to 35 with stable Graves' hyperthyroidism.

This clonotype was counted ten times or more. The gene calls are TRBV2 and TRBJ2-2, with a tentative D call TRBD1 (6 bases). The CDR3 length is 14 residues. V lost 2 bases and J 3 bases, leaving 7 bases between the germline ends. The germline V gene encodes CDR1 SNHLY and CDR2 FYNNEI. CDR3 in amino acids: CASSEHRDTGELFF. The CDR3 DNA follows: TGTGCCAGCAGTGAACACAGGGACACCGGGGAGCTGTTTTTT.

This clonotype was observed a few times. The V gene is TRBV11-1, the J gene TRBJ2-7, with a possible D match to TRBD1 (6 bases). V was pared by 8 bases and J by 2 bases, with 16 bases between. CDR1 and CDR2 (germline): SGHAT, FQDESV (reference sequence). The CDR3 is made up of 14 amino acids. The CDR3 DNA is TGTGCCAGCGCGGCCTGGACAGTAGCCTACGAGCAGTACTTC. Translating it yields CASAAWTVAYEQYF.

About this clonotype: Just one base apart from a much larger clone, this may be a read error. The chain combines TRBV27 with TRBJ2-7; no definite D call. The CDR3 length is 9 residues. Germline assignment: CDR1 MNHEY and CDR2 SMNVEV (reference sequence). The CDR3 region has the DNA TGTCCCACCTACTACGAGCAGTACTTC. Translation gives CPTYYEQYF.

This clonotype was picked up many times. J is TRBJ2-5 and V is TRBV3-1; possible D gene TRBD2, 5 bases. Germline V gene data show CDR1 as LGHDT and CDR2 as YNNKEL (reference sequence). V lost 2 bases and J lost 5, with 12 bases in between. The CDR3 spans 14 residues. CDR3 loop: CASSQTDSRETQYF. Written as DNA, the CDR3 is TGTGCCAGCAGCCAAACGGACTCGCGGGAGACCCAGTACTTC.

This clonotype occurred many times. V and J are TRBV2 and TRBJ1-3, with unresolved D. The CDR3 loop spans 13 amino acids. Trimming cost V 2 bases and J 5 bases, with 7 bases left between them. Looked up from germline, CDR1 is SNHLY and CDR2 is FYNNEI. The CDR3 sequence is CASSETFRNTIYF. The CDR3 coding sequence is TGTGCCAGCAGTGAAACATTTAGAAACACCATATATTTT.

This clonotype was seen a few times. J is TRBJ2-2 and V is TRBV9; no firm D call. V was clipped by 0 bases and J by 5 bases, with 5 bases between them. CDR3 length: 13 residues. Germline V CDR1 and CDR2: SGDLS, YYNGEE. CDR3 bases: TGTGCCAGCAGCGTAGATGAGACCGGGGAGCTGTTTTTT. Its translation: CASSVDETGELFF.

This clonotype was detected once. The chain couples TRBV28 to TRBJ1-1, with 7 bases aligning to TRBD1. This CDR3 is built from 14 residues. In germline, CDR1 is MDHEN, CDR2 SYDVKM. Trimming took 2 bases from V and 3 from J; bases not matched to a gene: 3. As DNA, the CDR3 is TGTGCCAGCAGTTTAGGACAGGCGCACACTGAAGCTTTCTTT. This encodes CASSLGQAHTEAFF.

This clonotype was seen ten or more times. This sequence joins TRBV6-1 and TRBJ2-7; 7 positions agree with TRBD1. J gave up 1 base and V 5 bases, and 11 bases lay outside the gene matches. Germline CDR1 reads MNHNS; CDR2 reads SASEGT. This CDR3 contains 16 residues. CDR3: CASSTHTGARSYEQYF. The CDR3 nucleotides are TGTGCCAGCAGTACCCACACAGGGGCGCGATCCTACGAGCAGTACTTC.

The rearrangement uses TRBV13 and TRBJ2-7, with 10 positions matching TRBD2. This CDR3 spans 13 amino acids. Germline V CDR1 and CDR2: PRHDT, FYEKMQ (reference sequence). Trimming took 8 bases from V and 5 from J; bases not matched to a gene: 6. This chain's CDR3 is CASREAGGNEQYF. The DNA of the CDR3 is TGTGCCAGCCGCGAAGCGGGAGGGAACGAGCAGTACTTC.

This clonotype was detected many times. J is TRBJ2-7 and V is TRBV11-2; 15 bases align to TRBD2. Germline CDR1 SGHAT, CDR2 FQNNGV. J was trimmed by 3 bases and V by 6 bases; bases with no gene match: 6. This CDR3 spans 16 amino acids. The CDR3, as DNA: TGTGCCAGCAGACGGACTAGCGGGAGGGCCAACTACGAGCAGTACTTC. This encodes CASRRTSGRANYEQYF.

Ten or more counts support this clonotype. This rearrangement joins TRBV25-1 to TRBJ2-6; D gene unclear. Germline V gene sequence: CDR1 MGHDK, CDR2 SYGVNS. The CDR3 is made up of 15 amino acids. V lost 1 base to trimming and J lost 1 base, with 5 bases between them. The CDR3 loop is CASSELGSGANVLTF. The CDR3 coding sequence is TGTGCCAGCAGTGAATTAGGGTCTGGGGCCAACGTCCTGACTTTC.

Concerning this clonotype: A clone one base away is much larger, so this may be a read error. A read error is likely, as this CDR3 ends without the conserved phenylalanine or tryptophan. This chain connects TRBV28 to TRBJ1-1; D gene unclear. The CDR3 is 13 residues long. The germline V gene encodes CDR1 MDHEN and CDR2 SYDVKM. In DNA form, the CDR3 reads TGTGCCAGCAGTTCCTACCCGAACGCTGAAGCTTTCTCT. Protein product: CASSSYPNAEAFS.

This clonotype was recorded a few times. This may be a read error: a much more frequent sequence differs by one nucleotide. The rearrangement links TRBV12-3 or TRBV12-4 to TRBJ1-5, with a tentative D call TRBD1 (5 bases). This CDR3 region has 18 residues. V was trimmed by 5 bases and J by 3 bases, leaving 23 bases between them. In nucleotides, the CDR3 is TGTGCCAGCAGTACGTACCTGGGGGGTCAGGCTATCAATCAGCCCCAGCATTTT. Its protein is CASSTYLGGQAINQPQHF.

Only one count was recorded for this clonotype. DNA of the CDR3: TGTGCCAGCAGTTTATCAAGGGACTTCCAAGAGACCCAGTACTTC. Residues: CASSLSRDFQETQYF. This rearrangement joins TRBV28 to TRBJ2-5, with D possibly TRBD2 on 6 matching bases. V lost 1 base and J 1 base, leaving 10 bases between the germline ends. Per the germline V gene, CDR1 is MDHEN and CDR2 is SYDVKM. This CDR3 has 15 residues. Full variable domain (rest looked up from reference TRBV28 and TRBJ2-5): DVKVTQSSRYLVKRTGEKVFLECVQDMDHENMFWYRQDPGLGLRLIYFSYDVKMKEKGDIPEGYSVSREKKERFSLILESASTNQTSMYLCASSLSRDFQETQYFGPGTRLLVL.

V is TRBV12-3 or TRBV12-4 and J is TRBJ2-7, with 7 positions matching TRBD2. The CDR3 length is 15 residues. Trimming cost V 5 bases and J 3 bases; bases outside gene matches: 10. CDR3 in DNA: TGTGCCAGCAGTCTAGACCTGGGCGGGAGCTACGAGCAGTACTTC. Amino acid sequence: CASSLDLGGSYEQYF.

This clonotype was observed a handful of times. V and J are TRBV5-5 and TRBJ2-7; no firm D call. Germline CDR1 and CDR2: SGHKS and YYEKEE (reference sequence). The CDR3 loop spans 16 amino acids. Trimming pared 4 bases from V and 3 bases from J, leaving 20 bases between. CDR3 in amino acids: CASSIQSPRQVYEQYF. The DNA for the CDR3 is TGTGCCAGCAGCATACAATCCCCGAGGCAAGTCTACGAGCAGTACTTC.

This clonotype has ten or more counts. The chain combines TRBV29-1 with TRBJ1-1; possibly TRBD1 for D (6 bases). With 7 bases removed from V and 4 bases from J, the gap between germline ends came to 16 bases. The CDR3 runs to 13 residues. Germline CDR1 reads SQVTM; CDR2 reads ANQGSEA. CDR3 region: CSAGGQFPTEAFF. Written as DNA, the CDR3 is TGCAGCGCTGGGGGACAATTCCCCACTGAAGCTTTCTTT.

The chain uses TRBV14 and TRBJ1-2; D remains unclear. Germline CDR1 reads SGHDN; CDR2 reads FVKESK. Trimming removed 0 bases from V and 3 bases from J, with 17 bases in between. This CDR3 is 17 amino acids long. CDR3 sequence reads: CASSQDTRPYMDYGYTF. DNA for the CDR3: TGTGCCAGCAGCCAAGATACCCGTCCTTACATGGACTATGGCTACACCTTC.

This clonotype has ten or more counts. This sequence joins TRBV19 and TRBJ1-1; TRBD1 might be the D (5 bases). The CDR3 consists of 14 residues. Trimming pared 2 bases from V and 4 bases from J, leaving 11 bases between. CDR1 is LNHDA and CDR2 is SQIVND in the germline V gene (reference sequence). The CDR3 DNA reads TGTGCCAGTAGTATAACAGGCCGAGGCACTGAAGCTTTCTTT. It translates to CASSITGRGTEAFF.

This clonotype was observed many times. The chain uses TRBV15 and TRBJ1-1, with D unclear. Between the trimmed V and J ends, which lost 5 bases and 1 base, there was a span of 5 bases. This CDR3 region has 12 residues. Germline values: CDR1 LNHNV, CDR2 YYDKDF (reference sequence). This chain's CDR3 is CATSWRNTEAFF. For the CDR3, the DNA is TGTGCCACCAGCTGGAGGAACACTGAAGCTTTCTTT.

This clonotype has ten or more counts. The rearrangement uses TRBV30 and TRBJ1-2, with TRBD1 as a possible D gene (5 bases). Germline V lookup: CDR1 GTSNPN, CDR2 SVGIG (reference sequence). The CDR3 has 13 amino acids. The V and J ends lost 1 base and 5 bases respectively, with 11 bases between them. The CDR3 here is CAWSGGEAYGYTF. CDR3 in DNA: TGTGCCTGGAGTGGAGGGGAGGCGTATGGCTACACCTTC.

This clonotype has at least ten counts. This CDR3 reads CASSLRRTSGEYGYTF. The CDR3 DNA is TGTGCCAGCAGCTTGCGTCGGACATCGGGAGAATATGGCTACACCTTC. This chain joins TRBV7-8 and TRBJ1-2, with D tentatively TRBD1 (5 bases). Germline-derived CDR1 and CDR2 are SGHVS and FQNEAQ. This CDR3 region has 16 residues. V gave up 3 bases and J gave up 5 bases, with 19 bases separating them.

This clonotype was detected many times. V is TRBV3-1 and J is TRBJ1-1; the match to TRBD1 covers 10 bases. V trimming: 3 bases; J trimming: 5 bases; junction bases outside the gene matches: 3. The CDR3 has 14 amino acids. The germline V gene encodes CDR1 LGHDT and CDR2 YNNKEL (reference sequence). In nucleotides, the CDR3 is TGTGCCAGCAGCCAGGGACAGGGGTTGACTGAAGCTTTCTTT. Encoded protein: CASSQGQGLTEAFF.

Remarks on this clonotype: Its ends do not fully match the called genes, so a read error is possible. The chain combines TRBV6-1 with TRBJ1-2; TRBD1 is a possible D gene (6 bases). CDR1 and CDR2 from the germline V gene are MNHNS and SASEGT. This CDR3 is built from 17 residues. CDR3 protein: CTSSEAPGRGRNYGYTF. As DNA, the CDR3 is TGTACCAGCAGTGAAGCCCCCGGCAGGGGACGTAACTATGGCTACACCTTC.

The J gene is TRBJ2-2, the V gene TRBV15, with D unclear. V lost 1 base, J lost 6 bases, and 3 bases lay in between. The CDR3 runs to 12 residues. The germline gives CDR1 LNHNV, CDR2 YYDKDF (reference sequence). This chain's CDR3 is CATSRVSGELFF. The CDR3 DNA follows: TGTGCCACCAGCAGAGTCTCCGGGGAGCTGTTTTTT.

This chain links TRBV19 with TRBJ2-2; D ambiguous. Germline CDR1 reads LNHDA; CDR2 reads SQIVND (reference sequence). This CDR3 has 13 residues. The V end was cut by 8 bases, the J end by 0 bases, with 7 bases between. In DNA form, the CDR3 reads TGTGCCAGTTGTGACACGAACACCGGGGAGCTGTTTTTT. Its protein product is CASCDTNTGELFF.

This sequence joins TRBV6-2 or TRBV6-3 and TRBJ1-5; unclear D gene. The germline CDR1 and CDR2 sequences are MNHEY and SVGEGT. V gave up 0 bases and J gave up 9 bases, with 12 bases separating them. The CDR3 is 14 amino acids. The chain's CDR3 is CASSYSMAQMPQHF. The CDR3 DNA is TGTGCCAGCAGTTACTCGATGGCCCAAATGCCCCAGCATTTT.

The chain employs TRBV2 and TRBJ2-2, with D unresolved. The CDR3 is 15 amino acids. V lost 6 bases, J lost 4 bases, and 15 bases lay in between. CDR1 and CDR2 (germline): SNHLY, FYNNEI. CDR3 DNA sequence: TGTGCCAGCAGCGGTAACACCAGGCTCACCGGGGAGCTGTTTTTT. Its protein is CASSGNTRLTGELFF. The variable domain in full, with the rest retrieved from reference TRBV2 and TRBJ2-2, is EPEVTQTPSHQVTQMGQEVILRCVPISNHLYFYWYRQILGQKVEFLVSFYNNEISEKSEIFDDQFSVERPDGSNFTLKIRSTKLEDSAMYFCASSGNTRLTGELFFGEGSRLTVL.

There are many counts of this clonotype. The chain has TRBV10-2 and TRBJ2-7; TRBD1 might be the D (6 bases). Trimming left V 6 bases short and J 8 bases short, with 14 bases between. CDR3 length: 12 amino acids. Germline V gene data show CDR1 as WSHSY and CDR2 as SAAADI. CDR3 sequence reads: CASSLNRVQQYF. CDR3 nucleotides: TGCGCCAGCAGCCTCAACAGGGTTCAGCAGTACTTC.